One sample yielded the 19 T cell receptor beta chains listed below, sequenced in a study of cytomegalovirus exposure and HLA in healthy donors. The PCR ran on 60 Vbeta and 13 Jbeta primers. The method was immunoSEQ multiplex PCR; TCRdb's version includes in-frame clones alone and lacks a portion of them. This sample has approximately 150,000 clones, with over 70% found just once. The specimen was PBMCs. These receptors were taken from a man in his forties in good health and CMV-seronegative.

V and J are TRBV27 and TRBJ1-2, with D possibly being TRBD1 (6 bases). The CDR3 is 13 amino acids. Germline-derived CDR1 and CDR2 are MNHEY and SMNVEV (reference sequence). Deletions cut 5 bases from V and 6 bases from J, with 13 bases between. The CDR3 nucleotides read TGTGCCAGCAGTGCTAATACAGGGAATGGCTACACCTTC. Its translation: CASSANTGNGYTF.

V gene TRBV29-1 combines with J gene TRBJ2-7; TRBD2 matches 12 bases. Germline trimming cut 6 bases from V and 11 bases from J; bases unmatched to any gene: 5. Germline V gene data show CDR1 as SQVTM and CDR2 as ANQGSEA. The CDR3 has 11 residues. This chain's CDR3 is CSVLTSGGKYF. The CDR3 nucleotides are TGCAGCGTCCTAACTAGCGGGGGGAAGTACTTC.

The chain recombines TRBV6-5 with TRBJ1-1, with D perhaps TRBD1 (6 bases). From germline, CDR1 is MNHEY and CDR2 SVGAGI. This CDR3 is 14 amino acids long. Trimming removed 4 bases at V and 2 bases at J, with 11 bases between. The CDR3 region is CASSFRGGNTEAFF. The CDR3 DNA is TGTGCCAGCAGTTTTAGGGGGGGAAACACTGAAGCTTTCTTT.

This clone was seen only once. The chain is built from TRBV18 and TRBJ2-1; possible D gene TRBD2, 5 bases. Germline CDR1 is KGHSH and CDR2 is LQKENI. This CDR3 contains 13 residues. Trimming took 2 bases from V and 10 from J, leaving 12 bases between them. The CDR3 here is CASSPERRVEQFF. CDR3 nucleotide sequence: TGTGCCAGCTCACCAGAGAGGCGGGTCGAGCAGTTCTTC.

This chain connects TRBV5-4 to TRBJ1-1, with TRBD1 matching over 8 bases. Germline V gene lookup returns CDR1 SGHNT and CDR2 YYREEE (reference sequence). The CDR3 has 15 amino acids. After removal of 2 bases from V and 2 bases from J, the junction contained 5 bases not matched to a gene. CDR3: CASSLDGQGNTEAFF. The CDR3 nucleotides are TGTGCCAGCAGCTTAGACGGACAGGGAAACACTGAAGCTTTCTTT.

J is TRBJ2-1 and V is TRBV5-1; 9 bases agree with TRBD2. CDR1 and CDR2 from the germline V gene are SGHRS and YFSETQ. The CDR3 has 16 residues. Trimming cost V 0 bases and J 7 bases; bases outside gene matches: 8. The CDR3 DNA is TGCGCCAGCAGCTTGGTCGGCGGGGGGGCCCCTAATGAGCAGTTCTTC. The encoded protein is CASSLVGGGAPNEQFF.

The CDR3 is CSALGGTEAFF. In nucleotides, the CDR3 is TGCAGTGCCCTTGGCGGCACTGAAGCTTTCTTT. The chain recombines TRBV20-1 with TRBJ1-1; the D is unclear. Trimming cost V 6 bases and J 4 bases, with 9 bases left between them. Germline CDR1 is DFQATT and CDR2 is SNEGSKA (reference sequence). This CDR3 is built from 11 residues.

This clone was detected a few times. The CDR3 is CASSVRAGDGYTF. CDR3 nucleotides: TGTGCCAGCAGCGTCAGGGCAGGGGATGGCTACACCTTC. The rearrangement uses TRBV7-2 and TRBJ1-2; tentatively, D is TRBD1 (6 bases). Germline CDR1 SGHTA, CDR2 FQGNSA. Trimming took 5 bases from V and 6 from J, leaving 13 bases between them. The CDR3 loop spans 13 amino acids.

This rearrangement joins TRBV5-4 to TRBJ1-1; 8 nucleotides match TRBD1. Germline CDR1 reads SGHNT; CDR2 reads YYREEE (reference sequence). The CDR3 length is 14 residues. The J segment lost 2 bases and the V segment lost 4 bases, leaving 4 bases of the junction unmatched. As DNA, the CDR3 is TGTGCCAGCAGCCGGACAGGGATTAACACTGAAGCTTTCTTT. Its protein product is CASSRTGINTEAFF.

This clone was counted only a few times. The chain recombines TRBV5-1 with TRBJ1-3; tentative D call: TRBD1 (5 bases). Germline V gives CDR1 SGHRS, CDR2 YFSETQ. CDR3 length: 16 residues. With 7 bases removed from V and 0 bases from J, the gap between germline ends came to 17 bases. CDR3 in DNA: TGCGCCAGCGCTGGGCCAGGGACTCGCTCTGGAAACACCATATATTTT. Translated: CASAGPGTRSGNTIYF.

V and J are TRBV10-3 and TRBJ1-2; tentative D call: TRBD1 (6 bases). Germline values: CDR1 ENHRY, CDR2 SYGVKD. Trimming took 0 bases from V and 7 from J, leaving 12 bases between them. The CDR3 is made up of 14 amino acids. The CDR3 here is CAISESAGAPGYTF. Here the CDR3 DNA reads TGTGCCATCAGTGAGTCAGCAGGGGCGCCTGGCTACACCTTC.

In nucleotides, the CDR3 is TGTGCCAGCAGCCAAAGGATAGCGGGGGGTAGCTCCTACAATGAGCAGTTCTTC. Translation gives CASSQRIAGGSSYNEQFF. V usage is TRBV4-2 and J usage is TRBJ2-1; 10 positions match TRBD2. The CDR3 runs 18 residues. The trim removed 2 bases at V and 0 bases at J, leaving 7 bases unmatched. Germline assignment: CDR1 LGHNA and CDR2 YNFKEQ.

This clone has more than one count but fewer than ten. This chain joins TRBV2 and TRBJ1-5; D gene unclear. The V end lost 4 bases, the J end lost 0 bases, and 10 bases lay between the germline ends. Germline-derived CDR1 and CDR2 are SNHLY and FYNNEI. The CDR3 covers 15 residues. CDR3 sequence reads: CASSVRSSSNQPQHF. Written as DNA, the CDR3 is TGTGCCAGCAGTGTCAGGTCTTCTAGCAATCAGCCCCAGCATTTT.

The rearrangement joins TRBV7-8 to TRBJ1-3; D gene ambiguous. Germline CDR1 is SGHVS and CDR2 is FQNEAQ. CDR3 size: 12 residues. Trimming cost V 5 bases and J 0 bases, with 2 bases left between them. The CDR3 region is CASSLSGNTIYF. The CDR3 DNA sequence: TGTGCCAGCAGCCTCTCTGGAAACACCATATATTTT. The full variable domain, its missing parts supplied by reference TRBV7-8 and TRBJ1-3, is GAGVSQSPRYKVAKRGQDVALRCDPISGHVSLFWYQQALGQGPEFLTYFQNEAQLDKSGLPSDRFFAERPEGSVSTLKIQRTQQEDSAVYLCASSLSGNTIYFGEGSWLTVV.

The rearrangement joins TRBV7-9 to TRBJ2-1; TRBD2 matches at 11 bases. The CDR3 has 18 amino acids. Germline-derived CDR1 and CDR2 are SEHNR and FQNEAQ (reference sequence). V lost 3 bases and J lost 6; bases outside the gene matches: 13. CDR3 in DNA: TGTGCCAGCAGCTTGCCCCCTCGACTAGCGGGACAACGCAATGAGCAGTTCTTC. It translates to CASSLPPRLAGQRNEQFF.

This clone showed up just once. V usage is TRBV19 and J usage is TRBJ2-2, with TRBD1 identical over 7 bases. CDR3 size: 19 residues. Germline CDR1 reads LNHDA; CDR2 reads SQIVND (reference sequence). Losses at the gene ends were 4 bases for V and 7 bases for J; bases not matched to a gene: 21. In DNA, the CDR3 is TGTGCCAGTAGTACCACCCTACGTCTACAGGGGCCAAAAAGCGGGGAGCTGTTTTTT. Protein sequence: CASSTTLRLQGPKSGELFF.

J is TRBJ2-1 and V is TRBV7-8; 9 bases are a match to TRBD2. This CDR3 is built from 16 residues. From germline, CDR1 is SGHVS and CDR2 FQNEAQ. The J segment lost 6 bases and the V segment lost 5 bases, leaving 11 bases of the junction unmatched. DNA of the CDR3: TGTGCCAGCAGCCCCAGCCGCGGGGGGGTGTCCAATGAGCAGTTCTTC. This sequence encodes CASSPSRGGVSNEQFF.

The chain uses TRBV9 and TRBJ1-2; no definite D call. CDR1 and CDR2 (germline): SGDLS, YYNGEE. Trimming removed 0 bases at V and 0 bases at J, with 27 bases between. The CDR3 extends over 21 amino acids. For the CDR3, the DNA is TGTGCCAGCAGCGTAGAGAAACCGAGGAGGATAGCTACTATTTCTAACTATGGCTACACCTTC. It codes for CASSVEKPRRIATISNYGYTF.

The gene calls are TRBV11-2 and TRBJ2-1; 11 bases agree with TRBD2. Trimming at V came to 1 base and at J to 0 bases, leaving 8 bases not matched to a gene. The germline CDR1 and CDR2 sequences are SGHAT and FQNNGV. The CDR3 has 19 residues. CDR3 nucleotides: TGTGCCAGCAGCTTAGGGGTGCCTAGCGGGGGGAACTCCTACAATGAGCAGTTCTTC. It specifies CASSLGVPSGGNSYNEQFF.